These 15 T cell receptor beta chains were all obtained from the same sample, sequenced in a study of CXCR3-negative and CXCR3-positive naive CD8 T cells. Broader study findings: More hydrophobic TRB CDR3s were found in CXCR3-positive naive cells than in CXCR3-negative naive cells.

Their antigens are not known. Via 5' RACE with UMI labels, TRB cDNA libraries were prepared. TCRdb re-called the 5' RACE reads; one entry per CDR3 protein, DNA not given. This listing includes approximately 120,000 distinct CDR3 sequences. The sample comprised naive CXCR3+ CD8+ T cells from blood. Subset specified: CD45RO-CCR7+CD27+CD95- naive CD8+ T cells expressing CXCR3 (TNR3+). The receptors come from a human donor in good health. Some clones in this sample may be carry-over from other donors' samples.

The chain employs TRBV5-4 and TRBJ2-7. The CDR3 spans 13 residues. From germline, CDR1 is SGHNT and CDR2 YYREEE (reference sequence). This CDR3 reads CASSFGQAYEQYF.

The chain couples TRBV15 to TRBJ2-1. The CDR3 is 17 amino acids. Germline CDR1 is LNHNV and CDR2 is YYDKDF (reference sequence). The chain's CDR3 is CATSTESGLPGYNEQFF. Based on the CDR3 plus reference TRBV15 and TRBJ2-1, the full variable domain is DAMVIQNPRYQVTQFGKPVTLSCSQTLNHNVMYWYQQKSSQAPKLLFHYYDKDFNNEADTPDNFQSRRPNTSFCFLDIRSPGLGDTAMYLCATSTESGLPGYNEQFFGPGTRLTVL.

This chain links TRBV7-2 with TRBJ2-3; with no DNA, the TCRdb D assignment of TRBD2 cannot be verified. Germline values: CDR1 SGHTA, CDR2 FQGNSA. The CDR3 contains 17 residues. This CDR3 is CASSPGPTSGDTDTQYF.

J is TRBJ2-4 and V is TRBV27; checking the TCRdb D call of TRBD2 is not possible without DNA. In germline, CDR1 is MNHEY, CDR2 SMNVEV (reference sequence). The CDR3 runs 15 residues. The CDR3 sequence is CASSSKLATKNIQYF.

The rearrangement joins TRBV7-9 to TRBJ1-1; the TCRdb D gene call, TRBD1, has no DNA to confirm it. From germline, CDR1 is SEHNR and CDR2 FQNEAQ (reference sequence). CDR3 size: 18 residues. The CDR3 loop is CASGGFPLSPRISVGAFF.

The J gene is TRBJ2-5, the V gene TRBV28; TCRdb's assignment of TRBD2 cannot be checked, as there is no DNA. The germline V gene has CDR1 MDHEN and CDR2 SYDVKM. This CDR3 has 16 residues. The chain's CDR3 is CASRPHGGGPVGSQYF.

The J gene is TRBJ2-7, the V gene TRBV7-9. Germline V gene lookup returns CDR1 SEHNR and CDR2 FQNEAQ (reference sequence). The CDR3 has 14 residues. CDR3 protein: CASSLASVTNEQYF.

J is TRBJ2-1 and V is TRBV29-1; TCRdb names TRBD1, which stays unverified in the absence of DNA. This CDR3 has 14 residues. CDR1 and CDR2 from the germline V gene are SQVTM and ANQGSEA. CDR3 region: CSVQIRDRLNEQFF.

This chain connects TRBV7-8 to TRBJ2-4. CDR3 size: 15 residues. CDR1 SGHVS and CDR2 FQNEAQ come from the germline V gene. The CDR3: CASSFETQAKNIQYF. Variable domain in full (rest from reference TRBV7-8 and TRBJ2-4): GAGVSQSPRYKVAKRGQDVALRCDPISGHVSLFWYQQALGQGPEFLTYFQNEAQLDKSGLPSDRFFAERPEGSVSTLKIQRTQQEDSAVYLCASSFETQAKNIQYFGAGTRLSVL.

This sequence joins TRBV7-9 and TRBJ2-2; TCRdb's D call of TRBD1 is untestable without DNA. CDR1 and CDR2 from the germline V gene are SEHNR and FQNEAQ (reference sequence). The CDR3 length is 16 residues. CDR3 residues: CASSTGTGLDTGELFF.

The CDR3 is CASSLTGSPHVEQYF. The chain links TRBV19 to TRBJ2-7; the TRBD1 assignment by TCRdb is unverifiable without DNA. CDR3 size: 15 residues. From germline, CDR1 is LNHDA and CDR2 SQIVND (reference sequence).

The V call is TRBV5-6, the J call TRBJ2-2; the TCRdb call, TRBD2, lacks DNA for checking. CDR1 SGHDT and CDR2 YYEEEE come from the germline V gene. The CDR3 runs 13 residues. CDR3 in amino acids: CASSFLAGAELFF.

The rearrangement uses TRBV7-8 and TRBJ2-7. This CDR3 is 14 amino acids long. Looked up from germline, CDR1 is SGHVS and CDR2 is FQNEAQ. The CDR3 sequence is CASSLYGSPYEQYF.

The V gene is TRBV27, the J gene TRBJ2-1; the TRBD2 assignment by TCRdb is unverifiable without DNA. Germline CDR1 and CDR2: MNHEY and SMNVEV (reference sequence). The CDR3 contains 16 residues. CDR3 in amino acids: CASFSGLAGVLGEQFF.

This sequence joins TRBV5-5 and TRBJ2-2. Germline values: CDR1 SGHKS, CDR2 YYEKEE (reference sequence). This CDR3 is built from 17 residues. The CDR3 spells CASSLAIQHPNTGELFF.